This entry concerns a single T cell receptor (beta chain). Its antigen is unknown. This sample was taken from a study of cytomegalovirus exposure and HLA in healthy donors. Across the whole study: Most donors, roughly 77% of over 350 genotyped, fell in the Caucasian-associated ancestry cluster.

Primers for the PCR totalled 60 Vbeta and 13 Jbeta. In the original workflow: A later analysis counted around 80 million unique TCR beta chains, 9.5 million to 13 million shared. TCRdb's copy holds only in-frame clones and misses some; the assay was immunoSEQ multiplex PCR. V, J and clone size were drawn from that table, and D and trimming were deduced from the DNA. The sample has about 130,000 clones; under 90% are singletons. Study outcomes and limitations: Among the most significant clusters, several appeared linked to common viral pathogens in a later analysis. Serostatus for CMV was the only available immune exposure information.

V was clipped by 1 base and J by 4 bases, with 5 bases between them. CDR3 size: 12 residues. Per germline, CDR1 SGHNT and CDR2 YYREEE (reference sequence). Source material: PBMCs. This sequence joins TRBV5-4 and TRBJ1-2; no firm D call. This clonotype originated in a man aged 18 to 35 in good health and CMV-seronegative. The CDR3 region has the DNA TGTGCCAGCAGCTTGTTGCGCTATGGCTACACCTTC. Translating gives CASSLLRYGYTF.